The rows below give T cell receptor beta chains drawn from one sample of a study of T-cell reconstitution after alpha-beta-depleted transplantation in children. One entry per CDR3 protein results from TCRdb running MiXCR on the PCR reads. The sample lists a few hundred thousand distinct CDR3 sequences; roughly 11% were seen once. Sequenced here: peripheral blood, sampled 180 days after TCRalphabeta/CD19-depleted stem cell transplant. The receptors here all came from a male patient aged 2 to 10 who had a stem cell transplant for chronic granulomatous disease, so the T cells may come from the graft donor. CDR3s leave out the opening cysteine and the closing phenylalanine or tryptophan. Some rows have no size entry. The others give once, few or many, or a class for an expanded clone.

v_call clone_size cdr3_aa
TRBV20-1 many SANRQGAYEQY
TRBV4-3 many ASSQDQGQQPLLDNTIY
TRBV9 many ASSVYGANEQF
TRBV7-6 few ASSLKTNGELF
TRBV12-3/TRBV12-4 many ASSLEGGTEAF
TRBV12-3/TRBV12-4 - ASSLTGTIVNEQF
TRBV5-1 many ASSSGVAEAF
TRBV10-2 many ASTPDRVDEQY
TRBV10-3 many AIMRGTGEPGELF
TRBV30 - ACARTSLLY
TRBV7-2 many ASSLVASGRGPYEQY
TRBV5-4 many ASSSGQPPTDTQY